What follows are 21 T cell receptor beta chains derived from one specimen sequenced in a study of T cell repertoires in cytomegalovirus infection. TCRdb re-called the reads through MiXCR, storing one row per CDR3 protein. The sample holds fewer than 350,000 distinct CDR3 sequences, around a sixth seen once. Sequencing used PBMCs. These receptor sequences come from a human donor in good health (CMV status not recorded). Some clones in this sample may be carry-over from other donors' samples.

This chain joins TRBV10-3 and TRBJ2-2; D gene uncertain. The CDR3 contains 15 residues. Germline V CDR1 and CDR2: ENHRY, SYGVKD. V shed 2 bases and J shed 1 base, with 8 bases lying between them. The CDR3 reads CAISERWVNTGELFF. In DNA form, the CDR3 reads TGTGCCATCAGTGAGCGGTGGGTGAACACCGGGGAGCTGTTTTTT.

The sample holds one count of this clonotype. This chain joins TRBV20-1 and TRBJ2-7; no definite D call. In germline, CDR1 is DFQATT, CDR2 SNEGSKA (reference sequence). There are 14 residues in the CDR3. V lost 3 bases, J lost 2 bases, and 14 bases lay in between. The CDR3 sequence: CSASRDWAAYEQYF. The CDR3 DNA reads as TGCAGTGCTAGTCGAGACTGGGCGGCCTACGAGCAGTACTTC.

This clonotype came up a few times. CDR3 coding DNA: TGTGCCAGCAGCACGGACGGTTCCACAGATACGCAGTATTTT. This gives the protein CASSTDGSTDTQYF. The rearrangement joins TRBV11-3 to TRBJ2-3; no firm D call. CDR1 is SGHNT and CDR2 is YENEEA in the germline V gene. The CDR3 sequence is 14 residues long. The V end lost 5 bases, the J end lost 2 bases, and 11 bases lay between the germline ends.

The genes are TRBV6-1 and TRBJ1-3, with a tentative D call TRBD1 (5 bases). The germline V gene has CDR1 MNHNS and CDR2 SASEGT. Trimming removed 8 bases at V and 4 bases at J, with 15 bases between. The CDR3 spans 14 residues. The CDR3 spells CASRARDSGNTIYF. CDR3 DNA sequence: TGTGCCAGCCGAGCCAGGGATTCAGGAAACACCATATATTTT.

The chain combines TRBV28 with TRBJ2-1; 7 bases align to TRBD1. The germline V gene has CDR1 MDHEN and CDR2 SYDVKM. CDR3 length: 14 amino acids. Unmatched junction bases numbered 7, after V lost 6 bases and J lost 5 bases. The DNA for the CDR3 is TGTGCCAGCAGCCAAGGGGGCAGCAACAATGAGCAGTTCTTC. It translates to CASSQGGSNNEQFF.

The sample holds a few counts of this clonotype. The CDR3 spells CASSYSTGQGTYEQYF. The CDR3 DNA follows: TGTGCCAGCAGTTACTCGACCGGCCAGGGTACCTACGAGCAGTACTTC. The V and J genes are TRBV6-2 or TRBV6-3 and TRBJ2-7, with D possibly matching TRBD1 (5 bases). CDR3 length: 16 residues. V was pared by 0 bases and J by 2 bases, with 14 bases between. Germline V gene lookup returns CDR1 MNHEY and CDR2 SVGEGT.

This clonotype has at least ten counts. J is TRBJ2-7 and V is TRBV4-2; 10 bases are shared with TRBD2. J lost 5 bases, V lost 1 base, and 5 bases had no gene match. The CDR3 length is 15 residues. Germline lookup yields CDR1 LGHNA and CDR2 YNFKEQ. The CDR3 nucleotides read TGTGCCAGCAGCCAAGGTGGAGCGGGGGGGCACGAGCAGTACTTC. It translates to CASSQGGAGGHEQYF.

This clonotype was picked up many times. The rearrangement uses TRBV6-1 and TRBJ2-5; 9 positions match TRBD2. Losses at the gene ends were 6 bases for V and 0 bases for J; bases not matched to a gene: 14. The length of the CDR3 is 18 residues. Germline lookup yields CDR1 MNHNS and CDR2 SASEGT. The CDR3 DNA is TGTGCCAGCAGACACGGGGCGGGGGGGCCTTTAAACCAAGAGACCCAGTACTTC. Its translation: CASRHGAGGPLNQETQYF.

There are many counts of this clonotype. The J gene is TRBJ2-1, the V gene TRBV7-9; 9 bases map to TRBD2. The CDR3 length is 20 residues. Trimming cost V 1 base and J 0 bases; bases outside gene matches: 13. CDR1 SEHNR and CDR2 FQNEAQ come from the germline V gene (reference sequence). CDR3 amino acids: CASSLEWETSGYSSYNEQFF. The CDR3 DNA follows: TGTGCCAGCAGCTTAGAGTGGGAGACTAGCGGTTACAGCTCCTACAATGAGCAGTTCTTC.

The chain employs TRBV12-3 or TRBV12-4 and TRBJ1-2; maybe TRBD1 (5 bases). The CDR3 consists of 12 residues. Trimming stripped 6 bases from V and 8 bases from J, with 13 bases between. The CDR3 sequence: CASSITGRGYTF. As DNA, the CDR3 is TGTGCCAGCAGCATAACAGGAAGAGGCTACACCTTC.

This CDR3 reads CASSFSGQGHGYTF. The CDR3 nucleotides read TGTGCCAGCAGCTTCAGTGGGCAGGGGCATGGCTACACCTTC. This chain joins TRBV5-4 and TRBJ1-2, with a tentative D call TRBD1 (6 bases). CDR1 is SGHNT, CDR2 YYREEE, per germline (reference sequence). This CDR3 is 14 amino acids long. V dropped 2 bases and J dropped 6 bases, with 14 bases sitting between them.

This clonotype has a count of ten or more. The chain has TRBV7-2 and TRBJ1-2; TRBD1 is a possible D gene (5 bases). Germline CDR1 is SGHTA and CDR2 is FQGNSA. Trimming shortened V by 1 base and J by 4 bases, and 22 bases separated the two germline ends. The CDR3 is 18 residues long. CDR3 sequence: CASSLVAVRAKHIYGYTF. In DNA form, the CDR3 reads TGTGCCAGCAGCTTAGTGGCGGTCAGGGCTAAGCATATCTATGGCTACACCTTC.

This clonotype was seen more than once but under ten times. This chain connects TRBV28 to TRBJ2-3, with 7 bases identical to TRBD1. The V and J ends lost 7 bases and 3 bases, in that order; junction bases with no gene match: 10. Germline V gene lookup returns CDR1 MDHEN and CDR2 SYDVKM. CDR3 length: 15 amino acids. The CDR3 spells CASKQAGGSTDTQYF. CDR3 nucleotides: TGTGCCAGCAAACAAGCAGGGGGTTCAACAGATACGCAGTATTTT.

The chain recombines TRBV12-3 or TRBV12-4 with TRBJ1-2; D may be TRBD1 (5 bases). The CDR3 covers 16 residues. V shed 6 bases and J shed 0 bases, with 17 bases lying between them. Here the CDR3 reads CASRLTTGGANYGYTF. The DNA of the CDR3 is TGTGCCAGCAGGTTGACCACAGGAGGGGCTAACTATGGCTACACCTTC.

This rearrangement joins TRBV12-3 or TRBV12-4 to TRBJ1-3; D possibly corresponds to TRBD1 (5 bases). This CDR3 contains 15 residues. Trimming stripped 3 bases from V and 0 bases from J, with 9 bases between. CDR3 DNA sequence: TGTGCCAGCAGTTTCGGACACCCCTCTGGAAACACCATATATTTT. Translating it yields CASSFGHPSGNTIYF.

This clonotype occurred many times. V usage is TRBV7-2 and J usage is TRBJ2-1, with 10 bases fitting TRBD2. The germline gives CDR1 SGHTA, CDR2 FQGNSA. The CDR3 spans 16 residues. V lost 5 bases and J lost 7; bases outside the gene matches: 11. CDR3 sequence (DNA): TGTGCCAGCAGCGTCGTCGGGACTAGCGCCGGAAATGAGCAGTTCTTC. It translates to CASSVVGTSAGNEQFF.

This chain uses TRBV20-1 with TRBJ1-4; 8 nucleotides match TRBD1. Trimming removed 3 bases from V and 7 bases from J; junction bases left unmatched: 7. This CDR3 is built from 14 residues. The germline V gene has CDR1 DFQATT and CDR2 SNEGSKA (reference sequence). In DNA form, the CDR3 reads TGCAGTGCTAGGGACACAGGGGGGATTGAAAAACTGTTTTTT. Encoded protein: CSARDTGGIEKLFF.

The rearrangement joins TRBV5-4 to TRBJ1-1; D is uncertain. Germline-derived CDR1 and CDR2 are SGHNT and YYREEE (reference sequence). This CDR3 contains 14 residues. With 4 bases removed from V and 0 bases from J, the gap between germline ends came to 10 bases. CDR3 amino acids: CASSMTVLNTEAFF. The CDR3 bases are TGTGCCAGCAGCATGACGGTTCTGAACACTGAAGCTTTCTTT.

The V gene is TRBV5-1, the J gene TRBJ2-7, with TRBD1 matching over 8 bases. The CDR3 totals 15 residues. Germline CDR1 reads SGHRS; CDR2 reads YFSETQ. The J segment lost 0 bases and the V segment lost 5 bases, leaving 7 bases of the junction unmatched. The CDR3 DNA reads TGCGCCAGCAGACCCGGACAGGGAGCCTCCTACGAGCAGTACTTC. It translates to CASRPGQGASYEQYF.

V and J are TRBV3-1 and TRBJ2-5; D ambiguous. V lost 4 bases and J 7 bases, leaving 13 bases between the germline ends. CDR1 is LGHDT, CDR2 YNNKEL, per germline (reference sequence). This CDR3 is 13 amino acids long. CDR3 DNA sequence: TGTGCCAGCAGCCCCCCCCGGGCTTGGACCCAGTACTTC. This sequence encodes CASSPPRAWTQYF.

At least ten counts were recorded for this clonotype. In DNA form, the CDR3 reads TGTGCCAGCAGCTTAGGCGACGCTGAAGCTTTCTTT. Protein sequence: CASSLGDAEAFF. This chain uses TRBV7-9 with TRBJ1-1; D is undetermined. CDR1 and CDR2 from the germline V gene are SEHNR and FQNEAQ (reference sequence). This CDR3 has 12 residues. The V end lost 1 base, the J end lost 6 bases, and 6 bases lay between the germline ends.